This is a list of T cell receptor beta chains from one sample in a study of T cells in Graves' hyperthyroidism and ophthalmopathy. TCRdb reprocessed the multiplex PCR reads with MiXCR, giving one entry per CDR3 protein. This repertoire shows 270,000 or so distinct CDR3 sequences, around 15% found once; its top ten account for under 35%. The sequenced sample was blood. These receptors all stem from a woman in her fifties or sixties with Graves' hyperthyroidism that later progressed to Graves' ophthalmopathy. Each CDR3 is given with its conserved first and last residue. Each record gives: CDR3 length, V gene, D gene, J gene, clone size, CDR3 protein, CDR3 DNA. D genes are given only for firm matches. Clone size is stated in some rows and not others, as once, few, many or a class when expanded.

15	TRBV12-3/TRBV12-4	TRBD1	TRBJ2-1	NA	CASSLDRGSYNKQFF	TGTGCCAGCAGCCTTGACAGGGGCTCCTACAATAAGCAGTTCTTC
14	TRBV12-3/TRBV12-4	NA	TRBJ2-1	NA	CASSLMVADNEQFF	TGTGCCAGCAGTTTAATGGTAGCGGACAATGAGCAGTTCTTC
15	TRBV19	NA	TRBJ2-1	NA	CASSIPGNSYNEQFF	TGTGCCAGTAGTATCCCCGGAAACTCCTACAATGAGCAGTTCTTC
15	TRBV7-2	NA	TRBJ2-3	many	CASSSPGQFTDTQYF	TGTGCCAGCAGCTCCCCGGGGCAGTTCACAGATACGCAGTATTTT
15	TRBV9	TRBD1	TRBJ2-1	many	CASSVGTGTYNEQFF	TGTGCCAGCAGCGTGGGGACAGGGACCTACAATGAGCAGTTCTTC
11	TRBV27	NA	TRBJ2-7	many	CASSLRGEQYF	TGTGCCAGCAGTTTGCGTGGCGAGCAGTACTTC
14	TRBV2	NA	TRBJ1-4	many	CASRTSSTNEKLFF	TGTGCCAGCCGTACAAGCTCAACTAATGAAAAACTGTTTTTT
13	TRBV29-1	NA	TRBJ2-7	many	CSVVRDSPYEQYF	TGCAGCGTGGTCAGGGATTCCCCCTACGAGCAGTACTTC
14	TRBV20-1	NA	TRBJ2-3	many	CSAFDGGDTDTQYF	TGCAGTGCCTTCGACGGGGGAGACACAGATACGCAGTATTTT
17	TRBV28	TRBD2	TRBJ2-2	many	CASSLRLAGGQGGELFF	TGTGCCAGCAGCCTTCGACTAGCGGGAGGCCAAGGCGGGGAGCTGTTTTTT
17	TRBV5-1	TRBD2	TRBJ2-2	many	CASSPVVAGGTSRELFF	TGCGCCAGCAGCCCCGTGGTAGCGGGAGGCACATCGCGGGAGCTGTTTTTT
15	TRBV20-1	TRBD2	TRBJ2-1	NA	CSAHEGLADYNEQFF	TGCAGTGCTCACGAGGGACTAGCCGATTACAATGAGCAGTTCTTC
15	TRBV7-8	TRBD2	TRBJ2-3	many	CASGRIAGGGITQYF	TGTGCCAGCGGCAGAATAGCGGGAGGGGGGATTACGCAGTATTTT
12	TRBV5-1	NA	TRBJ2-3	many	CASRLALSTQYF	TGCGCCAGCAGGCTAGCATTGTCTACGCAGTATTTT